The 28 T cell receptor beta chains listed next were all sequenced from one sample in a study of cytomegalovirus exposure and HLA in healthy donors. Use of 60 Vbeta and 13 Jbeta primers characterized the PCR. Profiled with immunoSEQ multiplex PCR; TCRdb holds only in-frame clones, not every one. The table has 110,000 or so clones, roughly four fifths seen once. The sample consisted of PBMCs. These receptors were obtained from a middle-aged man in good health and CMV-seropositive.

CDR3 amino acids: CASSKATGGKVWNQPQHF. Written as DNA, the CDR3 is TGTGCCAGCAGCAAAGCGACAGGGGGGAAAGTTTGGAATCAGCCCCAGCATTTT. The V gene is TRBV21-1, the J gene TRBJ1-5; the D segment call TRBD1 is taken from the table without a DNA check. TRBV21-1 is deemed a pseudogene. The CDR3 runs to 18 residues.

In its sample, this clone was seen a few times. The V gene is TRBV7-9, the J gene TRBJ2-5, with TRBD1 identical over 9 bases. This CDR3 has 14 residues. The V and J ends lost 6 bases and 4 bases, in that order; junction bases with no gene match: 6. In germline, CDR1 is SEHNR, CDR2 FQNEAQ (reference sequence). The CDR3 loop reads CASRAQGAPETQYF. The CDR3 coding sequence is TGTGCCAGCAGGGCACAGGGGGCCCCAGAGACCCAGTACTTC.

J is TRBJ1-3 and V is TRBV7-9; tentatively, D is TRBD1 (6 bases). Germline V gene data show CDR1 as SEHNR and CDR2 as FQNEAQ (reference sequence). There are 17 residues in the CDR3. V was pared by 3 bases and J by 2 bases, with 17 bases between. DNA of the CDR3: TGTGCCAGCAGCTTCCCGCCAGCTACAGGGACTGGAAACACCATATATTTT. It translates to CASSFPPATGTGNTIYF.

The rearrangement joins TRBV7-2 to TRBJ1-3; D may be TRBD1 (5 bases). The CDR3 runs to 16 residues. V lost 1 base to trimming and J lost 2 bases, with 12 bases between them. The germline V gene has CDR1 SGHTA and CDR2 FQGNSA. CDR3 nucleotides: TGTGCCAGCAGCTTAGTCGGAGCAGGGACTGGAAACACCATATATTTT. Residues: CASSLVGAGTGNTIYF.

This chain links TRBV6-5 with TRBJ2-7, with TRBD2 matching over 14 bases. Per germline, CDR1 MNHEY and CDR2 SVGAGI. The CDR3 is 15 residues long. V lost 10 bases to trimming and J lost 7 bases; unmatched junction nucleotides: 12. DNA for the CDR3: TGTGCCATCAGGAGACTAGCGGGAGGGCCGGGGGAGCAGTACTTC. Protein: CAIRRLAGGPGEQYF.

This chain connects TRBV10-1 to TRBJ2-2, with 12 bases fitting TRBD1. Germline assignment: CDR1 WNHNN and CDR2 SYGVQD (reference sequence). This CDR3 region has 17 residues. Germline trimming cut 10 bases from V and 1 base from J; bases unmatched to any gene: 10. In nucleotides, the CDR3 is TGCGCCACTAAGGGGGGACAGGGGGCACAGAACACCGGGGAGCTGTTTTTT. Translated: CATKGGQGAQNTGELFF.

On this clone: The same CDR3 can be traced to other DNA sequences in this sample. This rearrangement joins TRBV5-1 to TRBJ2-2, with D possibly being TRBD1 (6 bases). The CDR3 contains 19 residues. CDR1 and CDR2 (germline): SGHRS, YFSETQ. Trimming pared 4 bases from V and 6 bases from J, leaving 28 bases between. The CDR3 here is CASSLSAVAQGRGAGELFF. CDR3 sequence (DNA): TGCGCCAGCAGCCTAAGTGCAGTGGCACAGGGTAGGGGCGCCGGGGAGCTGTTTTTT.

As concerns this clone: At one boundary the junction diverges from the germline segment, which might be a read error. The V gene is TRBV15, the J gene TRBJ2-5, with 9 bases fitting TRBD1. This CDR3 is built from 13 residues. Germline V gene sequence: CDR1 LNHNV, CDR2 YYDKDF (reference sequence). In DNA, the CDR3 is TGTGCCACCGGCAGGGACAGGGAGGGGACCCAGTACTTC. Protein product: CATGRDREGTQYF. The whole variable domain, filled in from reference TRBV15 and TRBJ2-5, reads DAMVIQNPRYQVTQFGKPVTLSCSQTLNHNVMYWYQQKSSQAPKLLFHYYDKDFNNEADTPDNFQSRRPNTSFCFLDIRSPGLGDTAMYLCATGRDREGTQYFGPGTRLLVL.

V and J are TRBV6-5 and TRBJ2-1; D might be TRBD2 (6 bases). Germline CDR1 reads MNHEY; CDR2 reads SVGAGI. This CDR3 spans 15 amino acids. V dropped 3 bases and J dropped 3 bases, with 12 bases sitting between them. CDR3 bases: TGTGCCAGCAGTTATACGGGACTTAGCTACAATGAGCAGTTCTTC. The encoded protein is CASSYTGLSYNEQFF.

J is TRBJ2-5 and V is TRBV9, with D possibly being TRBD2 (7 bases). Germline values: CDR1 SGDLS, CDR2 YYNGEE. CDR3 length: 13 residues. Trimming shortened V by 6 bases and J by 5 bases, and 14 bases separated the two germline ends. CDR3 DNA: TGTGCCAGCAACGTCCGGGGGGCGGAGACCCAGTACTTC. Protein: CASNVRGAETQYF.

The chain carries TRBV5-1 and TRBJ1-1, with TRBD1 identical over 7 bases. This CDR3 is 15 amino acids long. The germline V gene has CDR1 SGHRS and CDR2 YFSETQ. With V trimmed by 1 base and J by 2 bases, 5 bases remained unmatched. CDR3 loop: CASSLSGTDNTEAFF. For the CDR3, the DNA is TGCGCCAGCAGCTTGTCCGGGACAGATAACACTGAAGCTTTCTTT.

This clone was seen only a few times. The chain carries TRBV11-2 and TRBJ2-7; 8 nucleotides match TRBD1. The CDR3 has 14 amino acids. CDR1 and CDR2 (germline): SGHAT, FQNNGV. Germline trimming cut 3 bases from V and 2 bases from J; bases unmatched to any gene: 3. The CDR3 nucleotides are TGTGCCAGCAGCTTCGGGACAGGAACCTACGAGCAGTACTTC. This sequence encodes CASSFGTGTYEQYF. Full variable domain (missing parts from reference TRBV11-2 and TRBJ2-7): EAGVAQSPRYKIIEKRQSVAFWCNPISGHATLYWYQQILGQGPKLLIQFQNNGVVDDSQLPKDRFSAERLKGVDSTLKIQPAKLEDSAVYLCASSFGTGTYEQYFGPGTRLTVT.

The rearrangement joins TRBV7-2 to TRBJ2-7, with TRBD1 matching 9 bases. CDR3 size: 13 residues. Per the germline V gene, CDR1 is SGHTA and CDR2 is FQGNSA. V trimming: 0 bases; J trimming: 8 bases; junction bases outside the gene matches: 2. The CDR3 loop reads CASSLAGTGKQYF. DNA of the CDR3: TGTGCCAGCAGCTTAGCTGGGACAGGGAAGCAGTACTTC.

This chain joins TRBV6-6 and TRBJ2-2; 7 bases line up with TRBD1. J was trimmed by 4 bases and V by 5 bases; bases with no gene match: 7. CDR1 MNHNY and CDR2 SVGAGI come from the germline V gene (reference sequence). This CDR3 has 15 amino acids. The CDR3 protein is CASSTPGGSTGELFF. For the CDR3, the DNA is TGTGCCAGCAGTACCCCAGGGGGATCCACCGGGGAGCTGTTTTTT.

This clone was observed once. This chain joins TRBV27 and TRBJ1-5; 9 bases are shared with TRBD1. The V gene's germline CDR1 is MNHEY and CDR2 SMNVEV (reference sequence). Trimming at V came to 4 bases and at J to 6 bases, leaving 13 bases not matched to a gene. CDR3 length: 17 amino acids. DNA of the CDR3: TGTGCCAGCAGTTATATATATAGGACAGGGGAAGGTCAGCCCCAGCATTTT. This gives the protein CASSYIYRTGEGQPQHF.

This sequence joins TRBV7-2 and TRBJ1-1; D is unclear. The germline V gene has CDR1 SGHTA and CDR2 FQGNSA. V lost 1 base to trimming and J lost 4 bases, with 13 bases between them. CDR3 length equals 15 residues. CDR3 protein: CASSLVAGYGTEAFF. In DNA form, the CDR3 reads TGTGCCAGCAGCTTAGTGGCAGGATATGGCACTGAAGCTTTCTTT.

The chain uses TRBV7-2 and TRBJ2-7, with TRBD1 as a possible D gene (9 bases). The V end lost 5 bases, the J end lost 2 bases, and 16 bases lay between the germline ends. Germline values: CDR1 SGHTA, CDR2 FQGNSA. The CDR3 contains 15 residues. In DNA form, the CDR3 reads TGTGCCAGCAGCCGGGGGGGGGACAGGGCCTACGAGCAGTACTTC. Translation: CASSRGGDRAYEQYF. Filled out from reference TRBV7-2 and TRBJ2-7, the complete variable domain reads GAGVSQSPSNKVTEKGKDVELRCDPISGHTALYWYRQSLGQGLEFLIYFQGNSAPDKSGLPSDRFSAERTGGSVSTLTIQRTQQEDSAVYLCASSRGGDRAYEQYFGPGTRLTVT.

V and J are TRBV6-5 and TRBJ1-1, with D tentatively TRBD1 (5 bases). The V and J ends lost 2 bases and 5 bases respectively, with 9 bases between them. CDR1 MNHEY and CDR2 SVGAGI come from the germline V gene. The CDR3 loop spans 13 amino acids. The CDR3 nucleotides read TGTGCCAGCAGTTACGTTGGGGGGACTGAAGCTTTCTTT. Its protein product is CASSYVGGTEAFF.

DNA of the CDR3: TGCGCCAGCAGCCGGGAGGGGGCAGAGTATGGCTACACCTTC. It specifies CASSREGAEYGYTF. This sequence joins TRBV5-1 and TRBJ1-2, with 7 bases identical to TRBD1. The CDR3 sequence is 14 residues long. Germline CDR1 reads SGHRS; CDR2 reads YFSETQ. After removal of 4 bases from V and 5 bases from J, the junction contained 8 bases not matched to a gene.

The gene calls are TRBV19 and TRBJ1-2, with a possible D match to TRBD1 (6 bases). The V and J ends lost 3 bases and 1 base respectively, with 12 bases between them. Germline CDR1 reads LNHDA; CDR2 reads SQIVND (reference sequence). The CDR3 totals 15 residues. The CDR3 DNA follows: TGTGCCAGTAGTATTGGACAGTTCCATAACTATGGCTACACCTTC. This encodes CASSIGQFHNYGYTF.

The chain has TRBV18 and TRBJ2-7; tentative D call: TRBD1 (6 bases). This CDR3 comprises 13 residues. The germline V gene encodes CDR1 KGHSH and CDR2 LQKENI. The germline V and J ends were trimmed by 3 bases and 4 bases, with 10 bases remaining between them. DNA of the CDR3: TGTGCCAGCTCACCGGGACACGAGTACGAGCAGTACTTC. It yields the protein CASSPGHEYEQYF.

V is TRBV6-5 and J is TRBJ2-3, with D perhaps matching TRBD2 (5 bases). CDR1 MNHEY and CDR2 SVGAGI come from the germline V gene. Trimming removed 7 bases at V and 0 bases at J, with 14 bases between. There are 15 residues in the CDR3. This chain's CDR3 is CASNSGLRSTDTQYF. CDR3 bases: TGTGCCAGCAACTCCGGACTGCGTAGCACAGATACGCAGTATTTT.

Notes on this clone: Other nucleotide sequences in the sample specify the same CDR3. The chain has TRBV29-1 and TRBJ2-3, with a possible D match to TRBD2 (6 bases). Germline V gene lookup returns CDR1 SQVTM and CDR2 ANQGSEA. V lost 6 bases and J lost 1, with 14 bases in between. CDR3 size: 14 residues. The CDR3 spells CSVRRASGTDTQYF. The CDR3 coding sequence is TGCAGCGTGAGACGAGCTAGCGGCACAGATACGCAGTATTTT.

The chain uses TRBV19 and TRBJ1-2; 8 bases are a match to TRBD1. Germline V gene sequence: CDR1 LNHDA, CDR2 SQIVND (reference sequence). After removal of 6 bases from V and 7 bases from J, the junction contained 10 bases not matched to a gene. The CDR3 length is 14 residues. DNA for the CDR3: TGTGCCAGTAGCCTCTCGGACAGGGACAGTGGCTACACCTTC. This encodes CASSLSDRDSGYTF.

This clone was found a few times. The chain has TRBV27 and TRBJ2-1, with 9 bases lining up with TRBD2. This CDR3 is built from 12 residues. V was clipped by 6 bases and J by 7 bases; unmatched bases: 1. Per germline, CDR1 MNHEY and CDR2 SMNVEV (reference sequence). CDR3 amino acids: CASRLAGNEQFF. In DNA form, the CDR3 reads TGTGCCAGCAGACTAGCGGGTAATGAGCAGTTCTTC.

This clone has a handful of counts. In DNA, the CDR3 is TGTGCCAGCAGCGGACTGGCCAAAAACATTCAGTACTTC. It encodes CASSGLAKNIQYF. This chain links TRBV9 with TRBJ2-4; D remains unclear. This CDR3 contains 13 residues. Looked up from germline, CDR1 is SGDLS and CDR2 is YYNGEE. Trimming shortened V by 3 bases and J by 1 base, and 5 bases separated the two germline ends.

The gene calls are TRBV2 and TRBJ2-2; 7 bases fit TRBD1. V was clipped by 4 bases and J by 1 base; unmatched bases: 9. The CDR3 sequence is 17 residues long. The V gene's germline CDR1 is SNHLY and CDR2 FYNNEI. In DNA form, the CDR3 reads TGTGCCAGCAGTGGGAATAAGGACAGGATGAACACCGGGGAGCTGTTTTTT. It is translated as CASSGNKDRMNTGELFF.

A remark on this clone: A junction boundary mismatches the germline segment, possibly from a read error. The J gene is TRBJ1-2, the V gene TRBV11-3, with 8 bases identical to TRBD1. There are 15 residues in the CDR3. Germline V gene data show CDR1 as SGHNT and CDR2 as YENEEA. The CDR3 nucleotides are TGTGCCAGCAGTTTAGACAGGGGAGTAAGTCATGGCTACACCTTC. Translating it yields CASSLDRGVSHGYTF.